Sequencing of this TCR beta chain was carried out in a study of cytomegalovirus exposure and HLA in healthy donors. Study-wide findings and caveats: Certain indistinguishable V segments, among them TRBV6-2 and TRBV6-3, were excluded. As was reported, the classifier diagnosed cytomegalovirus status with high specificity and sensitivity.

The PCR contained 60 Vbeta and 13 Jbeta primers. Method: immunoSEQ multiplex PCR; TCRdb's copy keeps in-frame clones and lacks some. The sample shows 130,000 or so clones, around 74% of them seen only once. Notes on this clone: Its antigen is undetermined. This specimen includes other DNA sequences encoding the same CDR3.

V shed 0 bases and J shed 1 base, with 6 bases lying between them. This CDR3 contains 14 residues. Germline loops: CDR1 MNHEY, CDR2 SVGAGI. This clonotype was obtained from a man younger than 35 in good health and CMV-seropositive. Sequences were obtained from PBMCs. The rearrangement links TRBV6-5 to TRBJ1-1; possibly TRBD1 for D (5 bases). The CDR3 DNA follows: TGTGCCAGCAGTTACTCCGGGGGGAACACTGAAGCTTTCTTT. Amino acids: CASSYSGGNTEAFF.